The clone carrying this T cell receptor (beta chain) came up a few times. What it recognizes is unknown. These data belong to a study of T-cell memory formation after mild COVID-19. V lost 4 bases, J lost 7 bases, and 8 bases stayed unmatched. This CDR3 region has 14 residues. The germline CDR1 and CDR2 sequences are SEHNR and FQNEAQ (reference sequence). Notes on the study in general: Several responding clones turned up in pre-infection memory, indicating that cross-reactive memory may have taken part. CM and EM subsets held most contracting CD4+ clones; EMRA held CD8+ ones.

TCRdb re-called the 5' RACE reads with MiXCR, one entry per CDR3 protein. The table lists some 490,000 distinct CDR3 sequences, around a sixth of them singletons. Source material: PBMCs or a T cell subset sorted from them (not recorded which). This sequence joins TRBV7-9 and TRBJ1-2; 8 nucleotides align to TRBD1. This TCR came from an adult woman who had mild COVID-19 (a few samples of this study predate the infection). Cell type and time point are not known. CDR3: CASSSLGTGAGYTF. For the CDR3, the DNA is TGTGCCAGCAGCTCGCTAGGGACAGGCGCTGGCTACACCTTC. Based on the CDR3 plus reference TRBV7-9 and TRBJ1-2, the full variable domain is DTGVSQNPRHKITKRGQNVTFRCDPISEHNRLYWYRQTLGQGPEFLTYFQNEAQLEKSRLLSDRFSAERPKGSFSTLEIQRTEQGDSAMYLCASSSLGTGAGYTFGSGTRLTVV.